This T cell receptor (beta chain) was sequenced in a study of radiotherapy plus CTLA-4 blockade in lung cancer. Broader study findings: Blood saw expansion of tumor-derived TCR clones after radiotherapy plus ipilimumab.

Patients had chemo-refractory metastatic non-small-cell lung cancer and received focal radiation plus CTLA-4 blockade that used ipilimumab. Profiling relied on immunoSEQ multiplex PCR, and the TCRdb table lists in-frame clones only, not all of them. Of roughly 59,000 clones detected, approximately 65% appear once; the ten largest clones hold approximately 8.3%. The CDR3 sequence is 16 residues long. V was clipped by 0 bases and J by 2 bases; unmatched bases: 1. CDR1 SEHNR and CDR2 FQNEAQ come from the germline V gene (reference sequence). For this clone: Antigen unknown.

Sequenced here: peripheral blood, sampled from a patient treated with radiotherapy plus ipilimumab. The chain recombines TRBV7-9 with TRBJ1-3, with TRBD1 matching over 10 bases. The sequence came from a human donor with non-small cell lung cancer whose response to radiotherapy plus ipilimumab could not be evaluated. The CDR3 nucleotides read TGTGCCAGCAGCTTAGCGGGGACAGGGGCTGGAAACACCATATATTTT. This sequence encodes CASSLAGTGAGNTIYF.